The T cell receptor (beta chain) described here comes from a study of cytomegalovirus exposure and HLA in healthy donors. Whole-study findings and limits: In a later analysis, the majority of CMV-associated beta chains seemingly showed HLA restriction. Cytomegalovirus status was reportedly diagnosed by the classifier with high sensitivity and specificity. It was assumed in the presence/absence analyses that sequencing depth was roughly uniform across donors.

The PCR had 60 Vbeta and 13 Jbeta primers. Generated by immunoSEQ multiplex PCR, the TCRdb table keeps only in-frame clones and is missing some. The sample lists 220,000 or so clones; 60% to 80% were seen once. Germline V gene lookup returns CDR1 SGHVS and CDR2 FQNEAQ. CDR3 size: 17 residues. The ends lost 4 bases at V and 2 bases at J; junction bases unmatched: 9. Turning to this clone: The target antigen is unknown.

The chain couples TRBV7-8 to TRBJ2-5, with 11 nucleotides matching TRBD2. The clonotype comes from a male donor in good health and CMV-seronegative. Sequences were obtained from PBMCs. The CDR3 nucleotides are TGTGCCAGCAGCTCACCCGGGACTAGCGGTAGACAAGAGACCCAGTACTTC. Translating it yields CASSSPGTSGRQETQYF.